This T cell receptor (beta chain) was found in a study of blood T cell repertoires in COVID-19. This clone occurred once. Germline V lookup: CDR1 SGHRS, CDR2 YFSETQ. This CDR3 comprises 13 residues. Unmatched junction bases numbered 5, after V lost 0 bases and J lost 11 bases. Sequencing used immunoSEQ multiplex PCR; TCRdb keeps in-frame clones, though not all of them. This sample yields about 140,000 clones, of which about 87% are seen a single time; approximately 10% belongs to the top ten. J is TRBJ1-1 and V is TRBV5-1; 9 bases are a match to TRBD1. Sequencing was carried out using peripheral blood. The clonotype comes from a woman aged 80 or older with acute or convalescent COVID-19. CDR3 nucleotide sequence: TGCGCCAGCAGCTTGGAGGGGACAGGGTTTGCTTTCTTT. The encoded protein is CASSLEGTGFAFF.